The 28 T cell receptor beta chains below come from one sample, sequenced in a study of a mutant IDH1 vaccine in newly diagnosed glioma. The antigens of these receptors remain unknown. Using immunoSEQ multiplex PCR, the repertoire was profiled, and TCRdb retains in-frame clones only, with some absent. The sample yields 60,000 or so clones, approximately 89% seen once. Time point indicated: week 11, during vaccination. A 20-mer mutant IDH1 peptide at 300 ug was injected subcutaneously with topical imiquimod. The sequencing used PBMCs, collected from a glioma patient whose treatment included an IDH1 peptide vaccine. The source is a man in his forties with glioma.

The V and J genes are TRBV7-2 and TRBJ2-5; no clear D gene. Looked up from germline, CDR1 is SGHTA and CDR2 is FQGNSA. There are 15 residues in the CDR3. Deletions cut 0 bases from V and 0 bases from J, with 8 bases between. CDR3 residues: CASSLAASYQETQYF. CDR3 sequence (DNA): TGTGCCAGCAGCTTAGCGGCCTCCTACCAAGAGACCCAGTACTTC.

The gene calls are TRBV9 and TRBJ2-3; 11 bases agree with TRBD2. From germline, CDR1 is SGDLS and CDR2 YYNGEE. The CDR3 runs to 17 residues. After removal of 0 bases from V and 2 bases from J, the junction contained 5 bases not matched to a gene. The CDR3 DNA follows: TGTGCCAGCAGCGTAGGGAGACTAGCGGGGTTCACAGATACGCAGTATTTT. This gives the protein CASSVGRLAGFTDTQYF.

The V gene is TRBV27, the J gene TRBJ2-2; D is possibly TRBD1 (6 bases). V was shortened by 5 bases and J by 0 bases, with 10 bases between the two germline ends. CDR1 and CDR2 (germline): MNHEY, SMNVEV (reference sequence). CDR3 size: 15 residues. CDR3 amino acids: CASSLQGPNTGELFF. DNA for the CDR3: TGTGCCAGCAGTCTACAGGGCCCGAACACCGGGGAGCTGTTTTTT.

The rearrangement uses TRBV18 and TRBJ2-7; a weak D match, TRBD2 (6 bases). V gave up 6 bases and J gave up 4 bases, with 16 bases separating them. This CDR3 has 14 amino acids. Germline lookup yields CDR1 KGHSH and CDR2 LQKENI. In DNA form, the CDR3 reads TGTGCCAGCTCCCCGGGGGTCGGGTCTTACGAGCAGTACGTC. Protein product: CASSPGVGSYEQYV.

This rearrangement joins TRBV4-1 to TRBJ1-2; possibly TRBD1 for D (6 bases). The CDR3 consists of 17 residues. V lost 4 bases and J 0 bases, leaving 18 bases between the germline ends. Per the germline V gene, CDR1 is MGHRA and CDR2 is YSYEKL. The CDR3, as DNA: TGCGCCAGCAGCCCCTCCGAGGGGGAGCTTGCTAACTATGGCTACACCTTC. Translated: CASSPSEGELANYGYTF.

The rearrangement uses TRBV20-1 and TRBJ2-1; no clear D gene. CDR1 is DFQATT and CDR2 is SNEGSKA in the germline V gene (reference sequence). The CDR3 spans 11 residues. V was trimmed by 3 bases and J by 7 bases, leaving 7 bases between them. The DNA of the CDR3 is TGCAGTGCTAGTGCAATGAATGAGCAGTTCTTC. This translates into CSASAMNEQFF.

The sample holds one count of this clone. The V and J genes are TRBV6-5 and TRBJ1-5, with D maybe TRBD1 (5 bases). The CDR3 covers 14 residues. V lost 8 bases, J lost 1 base, and 12 bases lay in between. Germline V gene sequence: CDR1 MNHEY, CDR2 SVGAGI. CDR3 nucleotide sequence: TGTGCCAGCCGGGGCAGGTCCAGCAATCAGCCCCAGCATTTT. Translation: CASRGRSSNQPQHF.

This sequence joins TRBV10-3 and TRBJ2-3, with D possibly being TRBD1 or TRBD2 (5 bases each). CDR3 length: 16 residues. The V end lost 7 bases, the J end lost 2 bases, and 19 bases lay between the germline ends. Looked up from germline, CDR1 is ENHRY and CDR2 is SYGVKD. The DNA of the CDR3 is TGTGCCATCACTCTGTCACTCGGGACCAACACAGATACGCAGTATTTT. Translated, it gives CAITLSLGTNTDTQYF.

Details on this clone: Other DNA sequences in the same sample also yield this CDR3. This sequence joins TRBV7-9 and TRBJ2-5; possibly TRBD1 for D (6 bases). This CDR3 contains 12 residues. Per the germline V gene, CDR1 is SEHNR and CDR2 is FQNEAQ (reference sequence). The germline V and J ends were trimmed by 3 bases and 5 bases, with 7 bases remaining between them. The CDR3 nucleotides are TGTGCCAGCAGCTTGAGGGGGGAGACCCAGTACTTC. Amino acid sequence: CASSLRGETQYF.

CDR3 sequence (DNA): TGTGCCAGCAGTTACCGGCCTCATACAGATACGCAGTATTTT. Translation gives CASSYRPHTDTQYF. This rearrangement joins TRBV6-6 to TRBJ2-3; D is unclear. Germline V gives CDR1 MNHNY, CDR2 SVGAGI (reference sequence). The length of the CDR3 is 14 residues. V gave up 2 bases and J gave up 3 bases, with 9 bases separating them.

The chain combines TRBV7-8 with TRBJ2-1; 10 positions match TRBD2. CDR1 SGHVS and CDR2 FQNEAQ come from the germline V gene. V lost 5 bases, J lost 9 bases, and 10 bases stayed unmatched. The CDR3 extends over 15 amino acids. CDR3 sequence (DNA): TGTGCCAGCAGCGTTACTAGCGGGATTAAGGGTGAGCAGTTCTTC. Protein sequence: CASSVTSGIKGEQFF.

With respect to this clone: Compared with germline, one end of the junction differs, possibly owing to a read error. This chain connects TRBV13 to TRBJ1-2; possibly TRBD1 for D (5 bases). Germline values: CDR1 PRHDT, CDR2 FYEKMQ (reference sequence). CDR3 length: 14 residues. CDR3: CASSLGTASDGYTF. The CDR3 DNA sequence: TGTGCCAGCAGCCTAGGGACTGCATCTGATGGCTACACCTTC.

This clone turned up a few times. This same CDR3 is encoded by further DNA sequences in the sample. The CDR3 sequence: CASSVRSQETQYF. For the CDR3, the DNA is TGTGCCAGCAGCGTCCGTTCCCAAGAGACCCAGTACTTC. The V and J genes are TRBV9 and TRBJ2-5, with no clear D. Trimming removed 2 bases at V and 1 base at J, with 6 bases between. Germline V gene sequence: CDR1 SGDLS, CDR2 YYNGEE. The CDR3 is 13 amino acids.

The chain carries TRBV5-1 and TRBJ2-3; the D is unclear. The CDR3 length is 13 residues. Germline CDR1 and CDR2: SGHRS and YFSETQ. Trimming left V 0 bases short and J 2 bases short, with 4 bases between. The CDR3 is CASSLVPTDTQYF. The CDR3 DNA sequence: TGCGCCAGCAGCTTGGTCCCCACAGATACGCAGTATTTT.

This chain links TRBV14 with TRBJ2-4; D not resolved. Germline V CDR1 and CDR2: SGHDN, FVKESK. CDR3 length: 13 amino acids. Trimming left V 5 bases short and J 7 bases short, with 12 bases between. Written as DNA, the CDR3 is TGTGCCAGCAGCGGTAGTCAAGGGAACATTCAGTACTTC. Translation: CASSGSQGNIQYF.

The chain joins TRBV19 to TRBJ2-1; 16 bases agree with TRBD2. This CDR3 is built from 16 residues. The germline V gene has CDR1 LNHDA and CDR2 SQIVND (reference sequence). V shed 7 bases and J 6 bases; nucleotides not matched to a gene: 6. CDR3 sequence (DNA): TGTGCCAGTAAACCGGGACTAGCGGGGGGGCTCAATGAGCAGTTCTTC. Amino acids: CASKPGLAGGLNEQFF.

The rearrangement uses TRBV9 and TRBJ2-5; 14 nucleotides agree with TRBD2. This CDR3 is built from 15 residues. V was clipped by 3 bases and J by 5 bases; unmatched bases: 3. The V gene's germline CDR1 is SGDLS and CDR2 YYNGEE. The CDR3 DNA follows: TGTGCCAGCAGCGCGGGACTAGCGGGAGAGGAGACCCAGTACTTC. This encodes CASSAGLAGEETQYF. Supplemented by reference TRBV9 and TRBJ2-5, the full variable domain reads DSGVTQTPKHLITATGQRVTLRCSPRSGDLSVYWYQQSLDQGLQFLIQYYNGEERAKGNILERFSAQQFPDLHSELNLSSLELGDSALYFCASSAGLAGEETQYFGPGTRLLVL.

This chain joins TRBV6-1 and TRBJ1-6; D is uncertain. The V gene's germline CDR1 is MNHNS and CDR2 SASEGT. The CDR3 is 14 amino acids. Trimming pared 7 bases from V and 7 bases from J, leaving 14 bases between. CDR3 sequence reads: CASTLGVENSPLHF. Written as DNA, the CDR3 is TGTGCCAGCACCCTTGGGGTGGAAAATTCACCCCTCCACTTT.

This clone turned up a few times. The chain couples TRBV30 to TRBJ1-6; possible D gene TRBD1, 6 bases. The germline CDR1 and CDR2 sequences are GTSNPN and SVGIG (reference sequence). This CDR3 is built from 14 residues. Deletions cut 2 bases from V and 10 bases from J, with 15 bases between. CDR3 region: CAWSFSTGSSPLHF. As DNA, the CDR3 is TGTGCCTGGAGTTTCTCAACAGGGTCCTCACCCCTCCACTTT.

This clone has a single count. The chain combines TRBV19 with TRBJ1-5; 9 bases line up with TRBD1. The length of the CDR3 is 14 residues. Germline trimming cut 6 bases from V and 5 bases from J; bases unmatched to any gene: 5. CDR1 and CDR2 from the germline V gene are LNHDA and SQIVND (reference sequence). This chain's CDR3 is CASRMTGGDQPQHF. In DNA form, the CDR3 reads TGTGCCAGTAGGATGACAGGGGGTGATCAGCCCCAGCATTTT.

The chain employs TRBV7-9 and TRBJ2-7, with D possibly being TRBD1 (5 bases). V was trimmed by 5 bases and J by 1 base, leaving 9 bases between them. Germline V CDR1 and CDR2: SEHNR, FQNEAQ (reference sequence). The CDR3 spans 13 residues. CDR3 DNA sequence: TGTGCCAGCAGCCTCAGGGAATCCTACGAGCAGTACTTC. Amino acids: CASSLRESYEQYF.

This chain links TRBV4-1 with TRBJ1-2, with 9 nucleotides matching TRBD1. This CDR3 region has 16 residues. The J segment lost 4 bases and the V segment lost 3 bases, leaving 9 bases of the junction unmatched. Per germline, CDR1 MGHRA and CDR2 YSYEKL. The CDR3 protein is CASSQRITGGVYGYTF. CDR3 bases: TGCGCCAGCAGCCAGCGAATCACAGGGGGCGTCTATGGCTACACCTTC.

J is TRBJ1-4 and V is TRBV28; D is unclear. Trimming took off 5 bases at V and 4 bases at J, with 20 bases between the two ends. The CDR3 covers 17 residues. The V gene's germline CDR1 is MDHEN and CDR2 SYDVKM. The CDR3 is CASSPVPEQHHNEKLFF. The CDR3 DNA reads TGTGCCAGCAGTCCCGTTCCCGAACAGCACCATAATGAAAAACTGTTTTTT.

This rearrangement joins TRBV30 to TRBJ2-1; unclear D gene. Germline-derived CDR1 and CDR2 are GTSNPN and SVGIG (reference sequence). V lost 0 bases, J lost 9 bases, and 12 bases lay in between. CDR3 length equals 13 residues. CDR3 amino acids: CAWSVLLSGEQFF. The CDR3 DNA follows: TGTGCCTGGAGTGTTCTACTCTCTGGTGAGCAGTTCTTC. The variable domain in full, with the rest retrieved from reference TRBV30 and TRBJ2-1, is SQTIHQWPATLVQPVGSPLSLECTVEGTSNPNLYWYRQAAGRGLQLLFYSVGIGQISSEVPQNLSASRPQDRQFILSSKKLLLSDSGFYLCAWSVLLSGEQFFGPGTRLTVL.

This clone is categorized as medium-sized. The gene calls are TRBV28 and TRBJ1-6; D is perhaps TRBD1 (5 bases). The CDR3 runs 14 residues. Germline V lookup: CDR1 MDHEN, CDR2 SYDVKM. The V and J ends lost 6 bases and 7 bases respectively, with 13 bases between them. The CDR3: CASRGDSDNSPLHF. The CDR3 DNA follows: TGTGCCAGCAGGGGGGATAGTGACAATTCACCCCTCCACTTT.

Details on this clone: One end of the junction is discordant with germline, which a read error may explain. This rearrangement joins TRBV15 to TRBJ1-1; 9 bases agree with TRBD1. The CDR3 sequence is 13 residues long. Germline V gene sequence: CDR1 LNHNV, CDR2 YYDKDF (reference sequence). CDR3 protein: CATSRGNRGPFRF. The DNA of the CDR3 is TGTGCCACCAGCAGAGGAAACAGGGGGCCATTTCGCTTT.

This chain connects TRBV7-9 to TRBJ2-7, with 7 nucleotides matching TRBD1. CDR1 SEHNR and CDR2 FQNEAQ come from the germline V gene (reference sequence). V gave up 3 bases and J gave up 5 bases; unmatched junction bases: 7. This CDR3 has 14 amino acids. The CDR3 here is CASSFRQGIHEQYF. The CDR3 DNA follows: TGTGCCAGCAGCTTCCGACAGGGAATACACGAGCAGTACTTC.

V usage is TRBV7-9 and J usage is TRBJ2-5; 7 bases agree with TRBD1. This CDR3 region has 15 residues. CDR1 is SEHNR, CDR2 FQNEAQ, per germline (reference sequence). V lost 5 bases, J lost 0 bases, and 6 bases stayed unmatched. The DNA for the CDR3 is TGTGCCAGCAGCGAGATGGGGACAGACCAAGAGACCCAGTACTTC. It yields the protein CASSEMGTDQETQYF.